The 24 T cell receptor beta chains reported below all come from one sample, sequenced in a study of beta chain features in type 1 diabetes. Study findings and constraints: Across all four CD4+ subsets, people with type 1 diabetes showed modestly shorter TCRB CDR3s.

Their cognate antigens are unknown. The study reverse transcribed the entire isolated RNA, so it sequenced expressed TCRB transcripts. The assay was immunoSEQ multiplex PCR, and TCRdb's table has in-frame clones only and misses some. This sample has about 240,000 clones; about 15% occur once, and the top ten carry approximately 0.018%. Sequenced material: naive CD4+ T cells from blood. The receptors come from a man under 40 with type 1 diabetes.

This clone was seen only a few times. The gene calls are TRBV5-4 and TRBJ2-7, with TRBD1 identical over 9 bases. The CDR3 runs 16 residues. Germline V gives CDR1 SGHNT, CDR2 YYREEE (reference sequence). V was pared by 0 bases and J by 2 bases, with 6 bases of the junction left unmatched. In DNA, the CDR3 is TGTGCCAGCAGCTTGGGCGCGGGACAGGGACCCTACGAGCAGTACTTC. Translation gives CASSLGAGQGPYEQYF.

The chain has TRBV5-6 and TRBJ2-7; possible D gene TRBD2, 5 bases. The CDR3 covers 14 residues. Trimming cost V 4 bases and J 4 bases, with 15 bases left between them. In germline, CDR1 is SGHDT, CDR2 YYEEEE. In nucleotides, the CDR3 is TGTGCCAGCAGCCCGGGCCGCGGGTATTACGAGCAGTACTTC. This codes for CASSPGRGYYEQYF.

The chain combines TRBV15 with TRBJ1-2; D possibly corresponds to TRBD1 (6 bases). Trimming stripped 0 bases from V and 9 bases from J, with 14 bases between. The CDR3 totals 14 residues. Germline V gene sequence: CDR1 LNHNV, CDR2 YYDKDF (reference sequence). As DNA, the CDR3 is TGTGCCACCAGCAGAGACCCGGACAGATATAGCTACACCTTC. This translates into CATSRDPDRYSYTF.

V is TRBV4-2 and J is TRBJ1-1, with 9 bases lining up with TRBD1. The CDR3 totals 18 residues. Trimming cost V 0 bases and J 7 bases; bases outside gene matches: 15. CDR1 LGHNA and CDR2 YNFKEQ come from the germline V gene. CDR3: CASSQDKTGQGSGGEAFF. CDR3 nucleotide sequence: TGTGCCAGCAGCCAAGATAAGACAGGACAGGGGTCCGGAGGTGAAGCTTTCTTT.

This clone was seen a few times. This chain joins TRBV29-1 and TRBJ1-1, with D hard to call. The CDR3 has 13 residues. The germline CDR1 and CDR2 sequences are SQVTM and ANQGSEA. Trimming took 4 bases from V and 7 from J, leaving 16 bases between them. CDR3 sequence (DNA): TGCAGCGTTGTTGAACAAGTTGGTGGTGAAGCTTTCTTT. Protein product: CSVVEQVGGEAFF.

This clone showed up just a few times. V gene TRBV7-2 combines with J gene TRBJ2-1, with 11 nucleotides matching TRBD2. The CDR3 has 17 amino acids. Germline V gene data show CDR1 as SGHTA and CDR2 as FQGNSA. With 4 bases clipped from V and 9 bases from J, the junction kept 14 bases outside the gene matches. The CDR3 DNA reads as TGTGCCAGCAGCTCAATCGCACCCGGACTAGCGGGTGGTGAGCAGTTCTTC. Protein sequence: CASSSIAPGLAGGEQFF.

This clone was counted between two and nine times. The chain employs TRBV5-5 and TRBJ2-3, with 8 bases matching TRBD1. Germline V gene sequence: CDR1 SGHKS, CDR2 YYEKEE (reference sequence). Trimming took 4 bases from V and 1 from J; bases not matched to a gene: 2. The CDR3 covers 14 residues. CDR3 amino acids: CASSQGQGTDTQYF. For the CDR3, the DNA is TGTGCCAGCAGCCAGGGACAGGGCACAGATACGCAGTATTTT.

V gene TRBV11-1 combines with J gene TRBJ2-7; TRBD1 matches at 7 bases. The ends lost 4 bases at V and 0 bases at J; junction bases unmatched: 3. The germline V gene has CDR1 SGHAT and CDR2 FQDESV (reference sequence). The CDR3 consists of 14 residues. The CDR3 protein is CASSSDRSSYEQYF. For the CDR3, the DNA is TGTGCCAGCAGCTCGGACAGGAGCTCCTACGAGCAGTACTTC.

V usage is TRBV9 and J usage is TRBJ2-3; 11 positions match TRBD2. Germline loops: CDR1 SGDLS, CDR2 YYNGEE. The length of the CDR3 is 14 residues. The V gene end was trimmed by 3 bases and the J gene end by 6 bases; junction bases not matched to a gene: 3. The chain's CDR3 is CASSELAGDDTQYF. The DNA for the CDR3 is TGTGCCAGCAGCGAACTAGCGGGAGATGATACGCAGTATTTT.

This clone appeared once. The CDR3 coding sequence is TGTGCCAGCAGCTCGACACGTTCCGGGGAGCTGTTTTTT. As protein: CASSSTRSGELFF. V is TRBV11-3 and J is TRBJ2-2; D is undetermined. Between the trimmed V and J ends, which lost 4 bases and 6 bases, there was a span of 9 bases. The germline CDR1 and CDR2 sequences are SGHNT and YENEEA. This CDR3 spans 13 amino acids.

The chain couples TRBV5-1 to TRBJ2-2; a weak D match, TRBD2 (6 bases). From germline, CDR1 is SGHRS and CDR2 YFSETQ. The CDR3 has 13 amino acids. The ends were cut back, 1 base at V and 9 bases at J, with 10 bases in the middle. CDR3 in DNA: TGCGCCAGCAGCTTGAGACTAGGCCGGGAGCTGTTTTTT. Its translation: CASSLRLGRELFF.

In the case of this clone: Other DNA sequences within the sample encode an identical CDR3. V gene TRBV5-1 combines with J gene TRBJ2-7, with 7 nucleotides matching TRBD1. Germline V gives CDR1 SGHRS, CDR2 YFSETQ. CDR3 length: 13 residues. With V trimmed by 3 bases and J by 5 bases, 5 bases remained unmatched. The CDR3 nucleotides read TGCGCCAGCAGCTCATCGACAGGGAACGAGCAGTACTTC. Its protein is CASSSSTGNEQYF.

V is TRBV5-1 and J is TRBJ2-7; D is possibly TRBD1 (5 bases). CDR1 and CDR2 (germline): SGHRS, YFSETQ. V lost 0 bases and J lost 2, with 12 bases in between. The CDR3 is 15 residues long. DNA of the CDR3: TGCGCCAGCAGCTTGGGTCAGGGCCTCACCTACGAGCAGTACTTC. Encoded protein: CASSLGQGLTYEQYF.

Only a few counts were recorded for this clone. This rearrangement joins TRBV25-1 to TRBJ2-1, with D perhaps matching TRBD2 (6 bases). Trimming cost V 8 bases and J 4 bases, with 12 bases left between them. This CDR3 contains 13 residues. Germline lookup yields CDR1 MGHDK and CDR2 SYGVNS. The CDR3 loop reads CASAQGLYNEQFF. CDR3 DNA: TGTGCCAGCGCACAAGGACTATACAATGAGCAGTTCTTC. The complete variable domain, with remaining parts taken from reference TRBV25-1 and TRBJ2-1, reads EADIYQTPRYLVIGTGKKITLECSQTMGHDKMYWYQQDPGMELHLIHYSYGVNSTEKGDLSSESTVSRIRTEHFPLTLESARPSHTSQYLCASAQGLYNEQFFGPGTRLTVL.

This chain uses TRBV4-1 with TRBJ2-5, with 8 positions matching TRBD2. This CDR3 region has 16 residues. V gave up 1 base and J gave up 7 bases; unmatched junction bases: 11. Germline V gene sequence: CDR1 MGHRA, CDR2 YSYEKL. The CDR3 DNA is TGCGCCAGCAGCCAAGTGGTGATAGCGGGGTTTGTGACCCAGTACTTC. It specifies CASSQVVIAGFVTQYF.

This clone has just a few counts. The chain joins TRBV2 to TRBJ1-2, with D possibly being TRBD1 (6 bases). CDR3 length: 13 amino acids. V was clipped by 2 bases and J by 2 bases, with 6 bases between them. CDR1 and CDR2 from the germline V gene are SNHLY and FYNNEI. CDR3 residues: CASSEQGNYGYTF. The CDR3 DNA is TGTGCCAGCAGTGAACAGGGGAACTATGGCTACACCTTC.

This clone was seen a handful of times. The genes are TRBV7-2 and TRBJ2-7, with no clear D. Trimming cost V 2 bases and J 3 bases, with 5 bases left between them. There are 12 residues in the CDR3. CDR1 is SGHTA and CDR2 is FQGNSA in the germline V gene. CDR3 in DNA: TGTGCCAGCAGCTTAAACGGCTACGAGCAGTACTTC. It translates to CASSLNGYEQYF. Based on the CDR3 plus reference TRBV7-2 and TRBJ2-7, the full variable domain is GAGVSQSPSNKVTEKGKDVELRCDPISGHTALYWYRQSLGQGLEFLIYFQGNSAPDKSGLPSDRFSAERTGGSVSTLTIQRTQQEDSAVYLCASSLNGYEQYFGPGTRLTVT.

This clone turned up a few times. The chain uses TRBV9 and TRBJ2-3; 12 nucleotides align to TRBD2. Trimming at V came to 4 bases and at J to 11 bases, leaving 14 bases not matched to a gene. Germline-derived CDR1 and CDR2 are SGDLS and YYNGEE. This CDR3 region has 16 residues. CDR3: CASSPPLAGGRMGQYF. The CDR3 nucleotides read TGTGCCAGCAGCCCCCCACTAGCGGGGGGCAGGATGGGGCAGTATTTT.

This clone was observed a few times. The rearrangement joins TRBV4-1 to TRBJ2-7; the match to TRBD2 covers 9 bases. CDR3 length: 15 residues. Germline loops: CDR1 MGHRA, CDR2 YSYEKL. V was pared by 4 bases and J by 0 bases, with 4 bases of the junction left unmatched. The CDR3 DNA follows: TGCGCCAGCAGCCGGGAGCGGGAGGACTCCTACGAGCAGTACTTC. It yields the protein CASSREREDSYEQYF.

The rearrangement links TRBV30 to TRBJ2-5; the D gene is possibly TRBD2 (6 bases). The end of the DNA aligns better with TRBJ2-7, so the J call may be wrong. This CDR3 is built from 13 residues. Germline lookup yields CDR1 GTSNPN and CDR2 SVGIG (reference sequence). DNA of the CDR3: TGTGCCTGGAGAGGAGGAGGGAGCTACGAGCAGTACTTC. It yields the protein CAWRGGGSYEQYF.

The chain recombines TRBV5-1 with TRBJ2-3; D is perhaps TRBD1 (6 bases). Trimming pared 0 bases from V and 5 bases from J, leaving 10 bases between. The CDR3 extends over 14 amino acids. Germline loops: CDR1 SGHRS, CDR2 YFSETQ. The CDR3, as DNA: TGCGCCAGCAGCTTGGGACAGGTGGTAGATACGCAGTATTTT. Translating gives CASSLGQVVDTQYF.

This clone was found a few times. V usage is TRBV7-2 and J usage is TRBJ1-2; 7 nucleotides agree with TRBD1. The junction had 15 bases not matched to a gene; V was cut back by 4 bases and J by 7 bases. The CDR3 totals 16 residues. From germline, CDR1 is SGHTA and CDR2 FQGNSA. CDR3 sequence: CASSSQGTAAGLGYTF. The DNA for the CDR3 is TGTGCCAGCAGCTCCCAGGGGACAGCCGCGGGGCTTGGCTACACCTTC.

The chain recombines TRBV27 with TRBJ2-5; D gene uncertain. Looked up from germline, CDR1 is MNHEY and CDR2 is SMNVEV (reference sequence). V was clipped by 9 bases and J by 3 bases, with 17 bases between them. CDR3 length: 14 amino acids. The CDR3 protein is CARPRNRHEETQYF. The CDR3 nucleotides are TGTGCCAGACCCCGGAACAGACACGAAGAGACCCAGTACTTC.

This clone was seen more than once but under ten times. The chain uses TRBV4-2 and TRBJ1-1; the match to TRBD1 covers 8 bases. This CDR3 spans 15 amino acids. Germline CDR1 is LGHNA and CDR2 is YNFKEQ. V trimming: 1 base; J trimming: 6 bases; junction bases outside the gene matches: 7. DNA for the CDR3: TGTGCCAGCAGCCAAGGACGGACAGGGTCTCCTGAAGCTTTCTTT. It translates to CASSQGRTGSPEAFF.